This passage covers 25 T cell receptor beta chains from one sample sequenced in a study of cytomegalovirus exposure and HLA in healthy donors. The data were produced by immunoSEQ multiplex PCR, yet TCRdb's version contains in-frame clones alone and is incomplete. Among 190,000 or so clones listed, about 80% were seen once. The sequencing input was PBMCs. The receptor source for this set is a woman between 18 and 30 years old in good health and CMV-seropositive.

This clone was detected a few times. The chain has TRBV5-1 and TRBJ1-5; 8 bases are shared with TRBD1. The CDR3 sequence is 15 residues long. V shed 0 bases, J shed 5 bases, and the junction held 4 bases outside the gene matches. Per germline, CDR1 SGHRS and CDR2 YFSETQ. DNA for the CDR3: TGCGCCAGCAGCTTGGCAGGGGGCGCTTATCAGCCCCAGCATTTT. Translated, it gives CASSLAGGAYQPQHF.

The chain recombines TRBV29-1 with TRBJ1-2; 8 bases agree with TRBD1. The V gene's germline CDR1 is SQVTM and CDR2 ANQGSEA. V shed 4 bases and J 3 bases; nucleotides not matched to a gene: 4. The CDR3 is 13 residues long. The CDR3 bases are TGCAGCGTTGCGCAGGGGGCTTACTATGGCTACACCTTC. This sequence encodes CSVAQGAYYGYTF.

CDR3 in amino acids: CASSLAPNRATGELFF. DNA of the CDR3: TGTGCCAGCAGCTTAGCCCCCAACAGGGCTACCGGGGAGCTGTTTTTT. V usage is TRBV7-9 and J usage is TRBJ2-2, with D possibly TRBD1 on 6 matching bases. Germline CDR1 and CDR2: SEHNR and FQNEAQ (reference sequence). Trimming removed 0 bases at V and 5 bases at J, with 13 bases between. The CDR3 has 16 amino acids.

The V gene is TRBV9, the J gene TRBJ2-2; D might be TRBD2 (6 bases). The CDR3 consists of 16 residues. Germline V gene sequence: CDR1 SGDLS, CDR2 YYNGEE. The V end lost 2 bases, the J end lost 6 bases, and 17 bases lay between the germline ends. This CDR3 is CASSVGGASSAGELFF. The CDR3, as DNA: TGTGCCAGCAGCGTCGGCGGGGCCTCTTCCGCCGGGGAGCTGTTTTTT. The variable domain in full, with the rest retrieved from reference TRBV9 and TRBJ2-2, is DSGVTQTPKHLITATGQRVTLRCSPRSGDLSVYWYQQSLDQGLQFLIQYYNGEERAKGNILERFSAQQFPDLHSELNLSSLELGDSALYFCASSVGGASSAGELFFGEGSRLTVL.

This rearrangement joins TRBV5-4 to TRBJ1-3; a weak D match, TRBD1 (6 bases). This CDR3 spans 13 amino acids. Germline lookup yields CDR1 SGHNT and CDR2 YYREEE (reference sequence). Trimming left V 5 bases short and J 6 bases short, with 12 bases between. The CDR3 here is CASSPGDANTIYF. Written as DNA, the CDR3 is TGTGCCAGCAGTCCAGGGGACGCAAACACCATATATTTT.

The chain is built from TRBV10-3 and TRBJ1-2; D gene unclear. The CDR3 contains 13 residues. Between the trimmed V and J ends, which lost 2 bases and 7 bases, there was a span of 11 bases. CDR1 ENHRY and CDR2 SYGVKD come from the germline V gene. The CDR3 DNA is TGTGCCATCAGTGAGGACATAACTCGTGGCTACACCTTC. Its protein is CAISEDITRGYTF.

The chain combines TRBV7-2 with TRBJ2-7; 10 bases are a match to TRBD2. V lost 0 bases to trimming and J lost 2 bases; unmatched junction nucleotides: 4. This CDR3 region has 16 residues. Germline CDR1 and CDR2: SGHTA and FQGNSA. Here the CDR3 DNA reads TGTGCCAGCAGCTTAGCGTCTAGCGGGGGAACCTACGAGCAGTACTTC. This codes for CASSLASSGGTYEQYF.

This chain joins TRBV5-6 and TRBJ2-3; D gene ambiguous. The CDR3 has 14 residues. V was cut by 2 bases and J by 2 bases, with 9 bases left in between. CDR1 and CDR2 from the germline V gene are SGHDT and YYEEEE. DNA for the CDR3: TGTGCCAGCAGCTTTTTTAGCCCCACAGATACGCAGTATTTT. This encodes CASSFFSPTDTQYF.

This chain connects TRBV9 to TRBJ2-2; 8 bases align to TRBD2. Trimming removed 0 bases from V and 3 bases from J; junction bases left unmatched: 4. Germline V gene lookup returns CDR1 SGDLS and CDR2 YYNGEE. The CDR3 is made up of 16 amino acids. CDR3 sequence: CASSVDAGGYTGELFF. The DNA for the CDR3 is TGTGCCAGCAGCGTAGACGCGGGGGGTTACACCGGGGAGCTGTTTTTT.

V gene TRBV9 combines with J gene TRBJ2-3; 8 bases fit TRBD2. V lost 3 bases to trimming and J lost 3 bases; unmatched junction nucleotides: 9. The CDR3 spans 16 residues. CDR1 is SGDLS and CDR2 is YYNGEE in the germline V gene. CDR3 protein: CASSAQAGARTDTQYF. CDR3 in DNA: TGTGCCAGCAGCGCTCAAGCGGGGGCCAGGACAGATACGCAGTATTTT.

The chain couples TRBV18 to TRBJ2-1, with TRBD1 matching over 7 bases. Losses at the gene ends were 6 bases for V and 0 bases for J; bases not matched to a gene: 2. Germline-derived CDR1 and CDR2 are KGHSH and LQKENI. The CDR3 extends over 14 amino acids. CDR3 sequence (DNA): TGTGCCAGCTCCGGGACAGACTCCTACAATGAGCAGTTCTTC. It specifies CASSGTDSYNEQFF.

The chain links TRBV5-1 to TRBJ1-1; D is unresolved. The germline gives CDR1 SGHRS, CDR2 YFSETQ. This CDR3 is built from 14 residues. Between the trimmed V and J ends, which lost 0 bases and 0 bases, there was a span of 6 bases. DNA for the CDR3: TGCGCCAGCAGCTTGGACACGATGAACACTGAAGCTTTCTTT. Translation gives CASSLDTMNTEAFF.

The chain joins TRBV7-6 to TRBJ1-5, with D possibly TRBD1 on 5 matching bases. Trimming took off 1 base at V and 4 bases at J, with 11 bases between the two ends. The CDR3 length is 15 residues. The germline gives CDR1 SGHVS, CDR2 FNYEAQ. CDR3: CASSLDPGLNQPQHF. CDR3 coding DNA: TGTGCCAGCAGCTTAGATCCAGGGTTAAATCAGCCCCAGCATTTT.

V is TRBV12-5 and J is TRBJ1-2; no firm D call. Trimming stripped 6 bases from V and 2 bases from J, with 10 bases between. Germline assignment: CDR1 LGHNT and CDR2 FRNRAP. The CDR3 extends over 13 amino acids. CDR3 nucleotides: TGTGCTAGTGGGCACAGTGGGAACTATGGCTACACCTTC. This sequence encodes CASGHSGNYGYTF.

The rearrangement uses TRBV2 and TRBJ2-7, with D maybe TRBD2 (6 bases). This CDR3 has 15 residues. Trimming took 3 bases from V and 0 from J, leaving 12 bases between them. From germline, CDR1 is SNHLY and CDR2 FYNNEI. CDR3 DNA: TGTGCCAGCAGTGAGAGCTGGGGACTCTCCTACGAGCAGTACTTC. This codes for CASSESWGLSYEQYF.

This clone came up once. The CDR3 is CASSLSRNTEAFF. As DNA, the CDR3 is TGCGCCAGCAGCTTAAGCCGGAACACTGAAGCTTTCTTT. The J gene is TRBJ1-1, the V gene TRBV5-1; D gene uncertain. Germline V gene data show CDR1 as SGHRS and CDR2 as YFSETQ. V was clipped by 2 bases and J by 1 base, with 6 bases between them. This CDR3 has 13 amino acids.

This clone was seen more than once but under ten times. This rearrangement joins TRBV6-5 to TRBJ1-3; the D is unclear. The V gene lost 8 bases and the J gene lost 0 bases, with 11 bases spanning the gap. This CDR3 has 14 residues. Germline V lookup: CDR1 MNHEY, CDR2 SVGAGI. Written as DNA, the CDR3 is TGTGCCAGCTTTGCAGCGAACTCTGGAAACACCATATATTTT. This gives the protein CASFAANSGNTIYF.

CDR3 DNA: TGTGCCAGCAGCCCACCCTCGGGTACAGGGACAAGCTACAATGAGCAGTTCTTC. Translated, it gives CASSPPSGTGTSYNEQFF. V usage is TRBV25-1 and J usage is TRBJ2-1; weak D call: TRBD1 (6 bases). The CDR3 extends over 18 amino acids. Germline CDR1 and CDR2: MGHDK and SYGVNS. Between the trimmed V and J ends, which lost 6 bases and 3 bases, there was a span of 24 bases. The complete variable domain, with remaining parts taken from reference TRBV25-1 and TRBJ2-1, reads EADIYQTPRYLVIGTGKKITLECSQTMGHDKMYWYQQDPGMELHLIHYSYGVNSTEKGDLSSESTVSRIRTEHFPLTLESARPSHTSQYLCASSPPSGTGTSYNEQFFGPGTRLTVL.

The chain has TRBV14 and TRBJ2-7; no definite D call. The CDR3 length is 15 residues. The germline V and J ends were trimmed by 0 bases and 4 bases, with 13 bases remaining between them. Germline assignment: CDR1 SGHDN and CDR2 FVKESK. CDR3 loop: CASSQDGPKVYEQYF. CDR3 in DNA: TGTGCCAGCAGCCAAGATGGGCCAAAGGTGTACGAGCAGTACTTC.

This clone was counted once. V is TRBV27 and J is TRBJ2-3; 7 bases fit TRBD1. There are 16 residues in the CDR3. Germline CDR1 and CDR2: MNHEY and SMNVEV (reference sequence). With 0 bases clipped from V and 2 bases from J, the junction kept 5 bases outside the gene matches. The CDR3 DNA follows: TGTGCCAGCAGTTTATCCAGGGACAGAGACACAGATACGCAGTATTTT. Its protein is CASSLSRDRDTDTQYF.

The V gene is TRBV15, the J gene TRBJ1-3; D ambiguous. Per germline, CDR1 LNHNV and CDR2 YYDKDF (reference sequence). The V and J ends lost 0 bases and 6 bases respectively, with 12 bases between them. This CDR3 is built from 15 residues. CDR3 nucleotides: TGTGCCACCAGCAGAGATCAGGCTGGGTTAAACACCATATATTTT. This sequence encodes CATSRDQAGLNTIYF.

The chain links TRBV2 to TRBJ1-2; 11 bases agree with TRBD1. The junction had 5 bases not matched to a gene; V was cut back by 6 bases and J by 8 bases. The CDR3 is made up of 13 amino acids. CDR1 is SNHLY and CDR2 is FYNNEI in the germline V gene. In DNA, the CDR3 is TGTGCCAGCAGCGGACAGGGGGCTGGCGGCTACACCTTC. It specifies CASSGQGAGGYTF.

This chain joins TRBV5-1 and TRBJ1-2, with D unclear. Germline CDR1 SGHRS, CDR2 YFSETQ. Trimming left V 1 base short and J 4 bases short, with 8 bases between. The length of the CDR3 is 13 residues. The CDR3 here is CASSLPGSYGYTF. In nucleotides, the CDR3 is TGCGCCAGCAGCTTGCCGGGGTCCTATGGCTACACCTTC. Filled out from reference TRBV5-1 and TRBJ1-2, the complete variable domain reads KAGVTQTPRYLIKTRGQQVTLSCSPISGHRSVSWYQQTPGQGLQFLFEYFSETQRNKGNFPGRFSGRQFSNSRSEMNVSTLELGDSALYLCASSLPGSYGYTFGSGTRLTVV.

The chain combines TRBV7-9 with TRBJ2-1, with TRBD1 identical over 7 bases. V gave up 7 bases and J gave up 3 bases; unmatched junction bases: 15. Germline assignment: CDR1 SEHNR and CDR2 FQNEAQ (reference sequence). The CDR3 sequence is 17 residues long. The DNA of the CDR3 is TGTGCCAGCATGGCGTCCATGGGGACAGCCCTCTACAATGAGCAGTTCTTC. Its protein is CASMASMGTALYNEQFF.

J is TRBJ2-1 and V is TRBV7-9; the D gene is possibly TRBD2 (6 bases). CDR1 and CDR2 from the germline V gene are SEHNR and FQNEAQ (reference sequence). The CDR3 has 16 residues. Trimming cost V 5 bases and J 3 bases, with 17 bases left between them. CDR3 sequence reads: CASSRTTGGDYNEQFF. CDR3 in DNA: TGTGCCAGCAGCCGGACAACCGGGGGAGACTACAATGAGCAGTTCTTC.